In its sample, the clone carrying this T cell receptor (beta chain) was seen once. Its antigen is still unknown. The CDR3 loop spans 16 amino acids. Germline V gene sequence: CDR1 SEHNR, CDR2 FQNEAQ (reference sequence). Trimming removed 4 bases from V and 0 bases from J; junction bases left unmatched: 8. This sample stems from a study of cytomegalovirus exposure and HLA in healthy donors. Study outcomes and limitations: Subsequent analysis showed first-cohort TCR clusters tending to co-occur in some 120 validation repertoires.

Assay used: immunoSEQ multiplex PCR; TCRdb lists only in-frame clones, some missing. The data show approximately 280,000 clones, over 75% seen once. Sample: PBMCs. The source is a woman aged 18-35 years in good health and CMV-seronegative. The V gene is TRBV7-9, the J gene TRBJ2-7, with 8 bases aligning to TRBD2. DNA of the CDR3: TGTGCCAGCAGCTCCTACGGGGGGGGCGACTCCTACGAGCAGTACTTC. This translates into CASSSYGGGDSYEQYF.